Listed below are T cell receptor beta chains from one sample, sequenced in a study of blood T cell repertoires in COVID-19. Assay used: immunoSEQ multiplex PCR; TCRdb lists only in-frame clones, some missing. The table shows about 210,000 clones, with more than 70% occurring only once. The specimen was PBMCs or T cells enriched from blood (not recorded which). The receptors here all came from a man between 25 and 39 years old with acute COVID-19. The CDR3 runs from the conserved cysteine through the conserved F or W. D genes are given only for firm matches. The size field is filled for only some rows; it gives once, few, many or a size class.

cdr3_aa	cdr3_nt	v_call	j_call	d_call	clone_size
CASSFTGTGANVLTF	TGTGCCAGCAGCTTTACAGGAACTGGGGCCAACGTCCTGACTTTC	TRBV7-9	TRBJ2-6	-	-
CASSLDRANTIYF	TGTGCCAGCAGCTTGGACAGGGCTAACACCATATATTTT	TRBV5-6	TRBJ1-3	-	-
CVRSLVTGGENQPQHF	TGTGTCAGAAGCTTAGTAACAGGGGGTGAAAATCAGCCCCAGCATTTT	TRBV7-5	TRBJ1-5	-	-
CASSESTGGRIEAFF	TGCGCCAGCAGTGAGTCGACAGGGGGGCGGATCGAAGCTTTCTTT	TRBV10-2	TRBJ1-1	TRBD1	-
CASSHGRRGKNIQYF	TGTGCCAGCAGCCATGGACGAAGGGGCAAAAACATTCAGTACTTC	TRBV14	TRBJ2-4	-	-
CASSTRLTGNTIYF	TGTGCCAGCAGCACGAGACTGACTGGAAACACCATATATTTT	TRBV13	TRBJ1-3	-	-
CAARTPKGNTIYF	TGTGCCGCTAGGACACCCAAGGGGAACACCATATATTTT	TRBV19	TRBJ1-3	-	once
CAISETGTGTFYGYTF	TGTGCCATCAGTGAGACCGGGACAGGGACCTTCTATGGCTACACCTTC	TRBV10-3	TRBJ1-2	TRBD1	-
CASSTRLKNNEQFF	TGCGCCAGCAGCACCAGACTGAAAAACAATGAGCAGTTCTTC	TRBV10-1	TRBJ2-1	-	-
CASSLRRQAGGSYEQYF	TGTGCCAGCAGCTTGCGAAGACAGGCAGGAGGCTCCTACGAGCAGTACTTC	TRBV5-6	TRBJ2-7	-	-
CAISENSGGSTDTQYF	TGTGCCATCAGTGAAAATAGCGGGGGTAGCACAGATACGCAGTATTTT	TRBV10-3	TRBJ2-3	TRBD2	-
CASSFGTSGGAREQYF	TGTGCCAGCAGTTTCGGGACTAGCGGGGGGGCCCGGGAGCAGTACTTC	TRBV28	TRBJ2-7	TRBD2	-
CASSLNSHEQYF	TGTGCCAGCAGCTTAAACAGCCACGAGCAGTACTTC	TRBV7-3	TRBJ2-7	-	-
CASSAATGRHEQYF	TGTGCCAGTAGTGCGGCGACAGGGAGGCACGAGCAGTACTTC	TRBV19	TRBJ2-7	-	-
CATSPPGGRETQYF	TGTGCCACCAGCCCCCCGGGGGGCCGGGAGACCCAGTACTTC	TRBV15	TRBJ2-5	-	-
CASSQSGLAAYNEQFF	TGTGCCAGCAGCCAATCCGGACTAGCCGCCTACAATGAGCAGTTCTTC	TRBV3-1/TRBV3-2	TRBJ2-1	TRBD2	-
CASRRAGTKGSNEQFF	TGTGCCAGCCGGAGAGCCGGGACTAAGGGGTCAAATGAGCAGTTCTTC	TRBV25-1	TRBJ2-1	TRBD2	-
CASRLEGWTGGADTQYF	TGTGCCAGCAGGTTGGAGGGTTGGACCGGCGGGGCAGATACGCAGTATTTT	TRBV11-2	TRBJ2-3	-	few
CASSPVNRADSYEQYF	TGTGCCAGCAGCCCGGTAAACAGGGCCGACTCCTACGAGCAGTACTTC	TRBV25-1	TRBJ2-7	-	-
CASSYSTAVNYGYTF	TGTGCCAGCAGTTATTCGACAGCAGTCAACTATGGCTACACCTTC	TRBV6-5	TRBJ1-2	-	few
CASRFDRSTEAFF	TGTGCCAGCAGGTTCGACAGGTCCACTGAAGCTTTCTTT	TRBV2	TRBJ1-1	-	-
CASSLSRSPLPQYF	TGTGCCAGCAGCTTGAGCAGGTCCCCCCTACCCCAGTACTTC	TRBV11-2	TRBJ2-5	-	many
CATADRGGRLGGNTIYF	TGTGCCACCGCGGACAGGGGAGGGCGATTAGGTGGAAACACCATATATTTT	TRBV10-3	TRBJ1-3	TRBD1	-
CASREGGAAVNEKLFF	TGTGCCAGCAGGGAGGGCGGTGCAGCCGTTAATGAAAAACTGTTTTTT	TRBV5-6	TRBJ1-4	-	-
CASSDHTGSYGYTF	TGCGCCAGCAGTGATCACACAGGCTCCTATGGCTACACCTTC	TRBV10-2	TRBJ1-2	-	many
CASSQTGLYF	TGTGCCAGCAGCCAGACAGGTCTCTACTTC	TRBV6-5	TRBJ2-7	-	-
CASTSGGPYNEQFF	TGCGCCAGCACAAGCGGGGGGCCCTACAATGAGCAGTTCTTC	TRBV10-2	TRBJ2-1	TRBD2	-
CASSDDRADTEAFF	TGTGCCAGCAGCGACGACAGGGCGGACACTGAAGCTTTCTTT	TRBV2	TRBJ1-1	TRBD1	-
CASSEASGGADEQYF	TGTGCCAGCAGTGAAGCGAGCGGGGGGGCCGACGAGCAGTACTTC	TRBV6-1	TRBJ2-7	TRBD2	-
CASSEVSPVNTEAFF	TGTGCCAGCAGTGAAGTGAGCCCGGTGAACACTGAAGCTTTCTTT	TRBV2	TRBJ1-1	-	-
CASTWGGRGEQFF	TGTGCCAGCACCTGGGGGGGCCGTGGTGAGCAGTTCTTC	TRBV28	TRBJ2-1	-	-
CASSPTGGYGYTF	TGTGCCAGCAGCCCGACAGGGGGCTATGGCTACACCTTC	TRBV12-3/TRBV12-4	TRBJ1-2	TRBD1	-
CASSVRSGQGGDSPLHF	TGTGCCAGCAGCGTGAGATCGGGACAGGGCGGGGATTCACCCCTCCACTTT	TRBV9	TRBJ1-6	TRBD1	few
CASSQESSGQQTYNYGYTF	TGTGCCAGCAGCCAAGAATCGTCGGGACAGCAGACTTATAACTATGGCTACACCTTC	TRBV4-2	TRBJ1-2	TRBD1	-
CASRILAGDPYEQYF	TGTGCCAGCAGGATATTAGCGGGGGATCCCTACGAGCAGTACTTC	TRBV6-5	TRBJ2-7	TRBD2	few
CASSAGVGNTEAFF	TGTGCCAGCAGCGCAGGCGTGGGGAACACTGAAGCTTTCTTT	TRBV2	TRBJ1-1	-	once